This record concerns one T cell receptor beta chain sequence. As yet, its antigen is unknown. A read error may explain this, as a much larger clone is one base away. This entry is derived from a study of CD8 T cells in ankylosing spondylitis. General study findings and limits: Disease-linked clones reportedly showed significant enrichment in matched ankylosing spondylitis synovial fluid.

The junction had 12 bases not matched to a gene; V was cut back by 6 bases and J by 7 bases. This CDR3 has 15 residues. Germline values: CDR1 SQVTM, CDR2 ANQGSEA. TCRdb called the 5' RACE reads again in MiXCR, with one record for every CDR3 protein. This sample has more than 150,000 distinct CDR3 sequences, with roughly 13% found just once. The sequence was collected from a female donor with ankylosing spondylitis or in good health (not recorded which). The specimen was blood, either unsorted or a sorted T cell fraction (not recorded which). The chain couples TRBV29-1 to TRBJ2-1, with 10 positions matching TRBD2. The CDR3 spells CSVLRTSGAFNEQFF. The CDR3 nucleotides read TGCAGCGTACTCCGTACTAGCGGGGCTTTTAATGAGCAGTTCTTC.